This T cell receptor beta chain was sequenced in a study of T cells in Graves' hyperthyroidism and ophthalmopathy. General study findings and limits: A 13 V-J model separated ophthalmopathy from stable hyperthyroidism.

V dropped 2 bases and J dropped 4; count of bases not matched to a gene: 1. The CDR3 is 14 residues long. Per the germline V gene, CDR1 is ENHRY and CDR2 is SYGVKD. This clonotype was found many times. Its antigen is not known. For Graves' hyperthyroidism to be stable, ophthalmopathy could not progress within 18 months. Not enrolled were patients with uncontrolled infection, other autoimmune disease, pregnancy or lactation. Isolation of PBMCs was performed on about 9.9 ml fresh peripheral blood. Amplified regions were TCR beta CDR3 sequences from RNA transcripts. HTBI primers were used for first-round RT-PCR of the TCR CDR3. TCRdb reprocessed the multiplex PCR reads with MiXCR, giving one entry per CDR3 protein. Found here are around 200,000 distinct CDR3 sequences, more than 15% of them singletons; the top ten hold under 35%.

The chain combines TRBV10-3 with TRBJ2-1; TRBD2 matches 8 bases. This clonotype was obtained from a woman aged 45 to 65 with Graves' hyperthyroidism. Sequencing input: blood. CDR3 amino acids: CAISERGGYNEQFF. CDR3 bases: TGTGCCATCAGTGAGCGGGGGGGGTACAATGAGCAGTTCTTC.